The text below deals with one T cell receptor (beta chain). Its matching antigen is unknown. 13 Jbeta primers and 60 Vbeta primers were used for the PCR. Repertoires were generated with immunoSEQ multiplex PCR, while TCRdb's copy carries only in-frame clones and drops some. Of some 200,000 clones listed, around 77% are singletons. The source of the sample is a study of cytomegalovirus exposure and HLA in healthy donors. Study conclusions and caveats: Among CMV-associated TCR beta chains, most appeared HLA-restricted in a later analysis.

CDR1 and CDR2 (germline): MNHNS, SASEGT. V lost 5 bases and J lost 6, with 15 bases in between. The CDR3 extends over 14 amino acids. Sample: PBMCs. The receptor was derived from a woman between 25 and 40 years old in good health and CMV-seronegative. The rearrangement links TRBV6-1 to TRBJ2-3; no reliable D call. CDR3 in DNA: TGTGCCAGCAGTTCCCCCTGGAGATCCGATACGCAGTATTTT. Protein sequence: CASSSPWRSDTQYF.